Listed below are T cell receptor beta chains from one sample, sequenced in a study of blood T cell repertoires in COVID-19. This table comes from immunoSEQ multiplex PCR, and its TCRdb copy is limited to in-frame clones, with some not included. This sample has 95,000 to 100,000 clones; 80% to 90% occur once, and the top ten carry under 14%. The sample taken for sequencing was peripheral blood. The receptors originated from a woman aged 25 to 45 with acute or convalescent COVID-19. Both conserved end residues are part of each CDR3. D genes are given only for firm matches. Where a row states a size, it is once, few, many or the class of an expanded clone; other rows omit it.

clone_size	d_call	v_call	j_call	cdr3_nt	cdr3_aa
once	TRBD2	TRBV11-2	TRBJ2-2	TGTGCCAGCAGAGGATTCCGACTAGCGGGGGGTTCCACCGGGGAGCTGTTTTTT	CASRGFRLAGGSTGELFF
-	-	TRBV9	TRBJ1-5	TGTGCCAGCAGCGTAGACAGCGGGTCACCCCAGCATTTT	CASSVDSGSPQHF
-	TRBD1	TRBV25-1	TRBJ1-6	TGTGCCAGCAGTGAATTGGACAGGGCGGCAGAGGCCCTCCACTTT	CASSELDRAAEALHF
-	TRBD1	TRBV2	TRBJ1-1	TGTGCCAGCAGGGGACAGGGTGGAAGAGGCACTGAAGCTTTCTTT	CASRGQGGRGTEAFF
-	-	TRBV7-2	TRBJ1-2	TGTGCCAGCAGCTCCCCCCTGCGGGGCTATGGCTACACCTTC	CASSSPLRGYGYTF
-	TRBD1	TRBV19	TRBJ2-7	TGTGCCAGTAGTAACGACAGGGGGAGGTACGAGCAGTACTTC	CASSNDRGRYEQYF
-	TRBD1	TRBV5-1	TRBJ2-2	TGCGCCAGCAGCAGGACAGGGAACACCGGGGAGCTGTTTTTT	CASSRTGNTGELFF
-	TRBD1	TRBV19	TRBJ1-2	TGTGCCAGTAGACCGGGACAGGAGTATGGCTACACCTTC	CASRPGQEYGYTF
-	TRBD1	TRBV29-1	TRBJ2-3	TGCAGCGTCGTTCTGGGACAGGGCCGTGTAGATACGCAGTATTTT	CSVVLGQGRVDTQYF
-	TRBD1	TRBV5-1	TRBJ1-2	TGCGCCAGCAGCTTGGGGACAGGGGGATTAGATGGCTACACCTTC	CASSLGTGGLDGYTF
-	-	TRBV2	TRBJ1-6	TGTGCCAGCAGCGTCCGATCGGGGGGTTCACCCCTCCACTTT	CASSVRSGGSPLHF
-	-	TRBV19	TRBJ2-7	TGTGCCAGTAGTTCCCCCGGGACACAAACCGGGGAGCAGTACTTC	CASSSPGTQTGEQYF
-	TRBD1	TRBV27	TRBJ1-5	TGTGCCAGCAGTGCAGACAGGGGCAATCAGCCCCAGCATTTT	CASSADRGNQPQHF
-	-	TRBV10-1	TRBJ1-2	TGCGCCAGCAGTGACCCAGGACACAACTATGGCTACACCTTC	CASSDPGHNYGYTF
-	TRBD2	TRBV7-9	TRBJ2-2	TGTGCCAGCAGCTCAACTAGCGGGGGCCTAAGGTACACCGGGGAGCTGTTTTTT	CASSSTSGGLRYTGELFF
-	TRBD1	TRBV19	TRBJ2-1	TGTGCCAGTAGTAGAGAAGACAGGGGAGTCTACAATGAGCAGTTCTTC	CASSREDRGVYNEQFF
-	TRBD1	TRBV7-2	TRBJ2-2	TGTGCCAGCAGCTTGGACAGGGGGTATACCGGGGAGCTGTTTTTT	CASSLDRGYTGELFF
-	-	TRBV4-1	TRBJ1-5	TGCGCCAGCAGCCAAGCATCCGGGCCGGGGGGCAATCAGCCCCAGCATTTT	CASSQASGPGGNQPQHF
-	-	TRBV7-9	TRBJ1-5	TGTGCCAGCAGCTTAGCCTCGGGGGGGAAGCATTTT	CASSLASGGKHF
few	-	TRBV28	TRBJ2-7	TGTGCCAGCAGTCCGACAGGTAGGAGCTCCTACGAGCAGTACTTC	CASSPTGRSSYEQYF
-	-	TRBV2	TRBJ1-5	TGTGCCAGCAGTGGGCAGGATAGCAATCAGCCCCAGCATTTT	CASSGQDSNQPQHF
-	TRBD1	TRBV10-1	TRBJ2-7	TGCGCCAGCAGTGAGTCGGGGACAGGCTACGAGCAGTACTTC	CASSESGTGYEQYF
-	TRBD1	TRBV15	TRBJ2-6	TGTGCCACCAGCAGAAACGGACAGGGGGCCTCTGGGGCCAACGTCCTGACTTTC	CATSRNGQGASGANVLTF
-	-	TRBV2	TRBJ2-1	TGTGCCAGCAGTCCATATAGGGGGGGAGAATACAATGAGCAGTTCTTC	CASSPYRGGEYNEQFF
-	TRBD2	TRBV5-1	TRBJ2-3	TGCGCCAGCACCGGACTAGCGGGGGGTCGCACAGATACGCAGTATTTT	CASTGLAGGRTDTQYF
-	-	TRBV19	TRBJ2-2	TGTGCCAGTAGTAGGATCCAGGGGTCAGGCACCGGGGAGCTGTTTTTT	CASSRIQGSGTGELFF
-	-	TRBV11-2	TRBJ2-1	TGTGCCAGCAGCTTAGACAGGGCTGGATACAATGAGCAGTTCTTC	CASSLDRAGYNEQFF
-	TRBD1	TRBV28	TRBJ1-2	TGTGCCAGCAGTTTCCCAGGGGGCAACTATGGCTACACCTTC	CASSFPGGNYGYTF
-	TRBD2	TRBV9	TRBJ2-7	TGTGCCAGCAGCCCCCAAACTAGCGGGGGGTACGAGCAGTACTTC	CASSPQTSGGYEQYF
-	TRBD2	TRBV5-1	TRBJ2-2	TGCGCCAGCAGCTTGGTTGCGGGGGAAGGCGGGGAGCTGTTTTTT	CASSLVAGEGGELFF
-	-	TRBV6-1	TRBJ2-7	TGTGCCAGCAGTGAAACTCAGGGGTCCTACGAGCAGTACTTC	CASSETQGSYEQYF
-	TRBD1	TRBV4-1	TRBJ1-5	TGCGCCAGCAGCCAAGAAGGGCAGGGGGCGAATCAGCCCCAGCATTTT	CASSQEGQGANQPQHF
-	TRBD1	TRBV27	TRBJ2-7	TGTGCCAGCAGATCGGCAGGGGGCTCCTACGAGCAGTACTTC	CASRSAGGSYEQYF
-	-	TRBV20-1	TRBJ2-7	TGCAGTGCTAGTGAGGGGGGAGGGTACGAGCAGTACTTC	CSASEGGGYEQYF
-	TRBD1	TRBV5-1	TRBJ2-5	TGCGCCAGCAGCAGGGACAGGGCCCAAGAGACCCAGTACTTC	CASSRDRAQETQYF
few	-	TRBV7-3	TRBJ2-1	TGTGCCAGCAGCTTAGGTCGGGCGGGTGAGCAGTTCTTC	CASSLGRAGEQFF
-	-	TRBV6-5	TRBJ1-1	TGTGCCAGCAGTTATCGGAGGGCCAACACTGAAGCTTTCTTT	CASSYRRANTEAFF
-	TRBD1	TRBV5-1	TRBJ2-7	TGCGCCAGCAGCTTCGGACAGGGAGGCTCCTACGAGCAGTACTTC	CASSFGQGGSYEQYF
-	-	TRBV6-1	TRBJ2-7	TGTGCCAGCAGTGATGGCAGGGGGGCCTACGAGCAGTACTTC	CASSDGRGAYEQYF
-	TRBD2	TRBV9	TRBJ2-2	TGTGCCAGCAGCGTCCTTCCCGGGGGAGGGGTGGGGAACACCGGGGAGCTGTTTTTT	CASSVLPGGGVGNTGELFF
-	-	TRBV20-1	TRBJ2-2	TGCAGTGCTAGTATGGCGGGGGCCAACACCGGGGAGCTGTTTTTT	CSASMAGANTGELFF
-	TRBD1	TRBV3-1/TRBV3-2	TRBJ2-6	TGTGCCAGCAGCCAAGAACAGGGGGGCTGGGCCAACGTCCTGACTTTC	CASSQEQGGWANVLTF
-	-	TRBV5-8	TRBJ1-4	TGTGCCAGCAGCGTACAAGCGACTAATGAAAAACTGTTTTTT	CASSVQATNEKLFF
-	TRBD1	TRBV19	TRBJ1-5	TGTGCCAGTAGTGACAGGGGTAACAATCAGCCCCAGCATTTT	CASSDRGNNQPQHF
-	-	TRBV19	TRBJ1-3	TGTGCCAGTAGCCCATCAAGGAGGTTCCTGGGAAACACCATATATTTT	CASSPSRRFLGNTIYF
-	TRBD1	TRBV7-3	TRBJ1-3	TGTGCCAGCAGCTCCGACAGGGGGCCAGGAAACACCATATATTTT	CASSSDRGPGNTIYF